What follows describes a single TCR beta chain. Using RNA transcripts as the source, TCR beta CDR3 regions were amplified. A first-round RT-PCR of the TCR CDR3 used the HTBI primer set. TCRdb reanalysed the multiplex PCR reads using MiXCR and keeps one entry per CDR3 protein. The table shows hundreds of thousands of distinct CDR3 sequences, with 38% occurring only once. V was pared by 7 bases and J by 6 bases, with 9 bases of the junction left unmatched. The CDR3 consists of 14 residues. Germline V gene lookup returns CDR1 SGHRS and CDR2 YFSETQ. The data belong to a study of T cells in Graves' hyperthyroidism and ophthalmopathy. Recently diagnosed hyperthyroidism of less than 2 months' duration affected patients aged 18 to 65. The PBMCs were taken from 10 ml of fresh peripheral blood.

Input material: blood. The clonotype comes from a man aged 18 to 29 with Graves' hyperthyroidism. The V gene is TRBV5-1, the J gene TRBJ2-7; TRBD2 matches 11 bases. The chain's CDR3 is CASHTGLAAREQYF. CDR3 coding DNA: TGCGCCAGCCACACGGGACTAGCGGCTCGCGAGCAGTACTTC.